This is a list of T cell receptor beta chains from one sample in a study of regulatory dendritic cells for organ transplantation. Assay: immunoSEQ multiplex PCR; the TCRdb copy retains only in-frame clones and omits some. The sample includes 29,000 or so clones, 60% to 80% seen only once; the top ten take 2.2%. The source material was memory CD4+ T cells from blood. The receptors shown here come from a human donor in good health. Each CDR3 is given with its conserved first and last residue. Fields, in order: J gene, D gene, clone size, V gene, CDR3 DNA, CDR3 protein. A D gene is named only where the DNA matches it firmly. A row's size may be missing; if present it is once, few, many or a size class.

>TRBJ2-1|NA|few|TRBV5-6
TGTGCCAGCAGCTTGAGGACTTACAATGAGCAGTTCTTC
CASSLRTYNEQFF
>TRBJ1-1|TRBD1|NA|TRBV4-2
TGTGCCAGCAGCCAAGATTATAGACAGGGGAACACTGAAGCTTTCTTT
CASSQDYRQGNTEAFF
>TRBJ2-6|NA|NA|TRBV7-3
TGTGCCAGCAGCTTATCCACAGGGAGTATTTCTGGGGCCAACGTCCTGACTTTC
CASSLSTGSISGANVLTF
>TRBJ2-1|TRBD2|once|TRBV11-2
TGTGCCAGCAGCTTAGAACTAGCGCCCTACAATGAGCAGTTCTTC
CASSLELAPYNEQFF
>TRBJ2-1|TRBD1|NA|TRBV10-1
TGCGCCAGCAGTGCCGGGACAGGGGGCAATGAGCAGTTCTTC
CASSAGTGGNEQFF
>TRBJ1-1|NA|NA|TRBV28
TGTGCCAGCCGGAGGGGGTCCGGACCTGAAGCTTTCTTT
CASRRGSGPEAFF
>TRBJ2-5|NA|NA|TRBV11-3
TGTGCCAGCAGCTTAGATTTGCAGACCCAGTACTTC
CASSLDLQTQYF
>TRBJ2-6|NA|NA|TRBV4-2
TGTGCCAGCAGTCGTGCACTCTGGGATTCTGGGGCCAACGTCCTGACTTTC
CASSRALWDSGANVLTF
>TRBJ1-5|TRBD1|once|TRBV28
TGTGCCAGCAGACGACCGGGACAGGGGGTGCCCCAGCATTTT
CASRRPGQGVPQHF
>TRBJ1-2|NA|NA|TRBV7-8
TGTGCCAGCAGCTTCGGACTGGTGGGGATTAACTATGGCTACACCTTC
CASSFGLVGINYGYTF
>TRBJ2-6|NA|NA|TRBV7-3
TGTGCCAGCAGCTCCTATGGGACGGTAGGCTCTGGGGCCAACGTCCTGACTTTC
CASSSYGTVGSGANVLTF
>TRBJ1-5|NA|NA|TRBV12-5
TGTGCTAGTGGTTTGTTCCTGGGGCCCCAGCATTTT
CASGLFLGPQHF
>TRBJ1-2|NA|NA|TRBV28
TGTGCCAGCATGAGGGGGATGGGGGGCTACACCTTC
CASMRGMGGYTF
>TRBJ1-1|NA|NA|TRBV27
TGTGCCAGCAGGGAGCCTACAGGGACCGGAAGGAAAGCTTTCTTT
CASREPTGTGRKAFF
>TRBJ2-3|TRBD2|NA|TRBV18
TGTGCCAGCTCAAGCTCAGCGGGAGGTGGCTCAGATACGCAGTATTTT
CASSSSAGGGSDTQYF
>TRBJ1-2|NA|NA|TRBV10-3
TGTGCCATCAGTCTAACGGGGGGCAACTATGGCTACACCTTC
CAISLTGGNYGYTF
>TRBJ2-1|NA|NA|TRBV6-5
TGTGCCAGCAGCCAGACCCCAGGGGCTAACAATGAGCAGTTCTTC
CASSQTPGANNEQFF